This paragraph covers one T cell receptor beta chain sequence. Antigen unknown. This specimen comes from a study of immune evolution from preneoplasia to lung adenocarcinoma. Produced via immunoSEQ multiplex PCR; TCRdb's table is partial and in-frame only. Of 4,000 to 5,000 clones listed, 86% are singletons. Study-wide results and limits: Clonality was highest in normal lung, lower in later-stage lesions apparently.

The CDR3 length is 13 residues. Trimming removed 5 bases at V and 6 bases at J, with 14 bases between. In germline, CDR1 is MDHEN, CDR2 SYDVKM. The rearrangement joins TRBV28 to TRBJ2-7, with D hard to call. The origin of this receptor is a person aged 65 to 85 with lung adenocarcinoma. Material for sequencing was FFPE minimally invasive lung adenocarcinoma tissue. The CDR3 DNA reads as TGTGCCAGCAGTGACCCAGCCAGAAGCGAGCAGTACTTC. Encoded protein: CASSDPARSEQYF.